This is a list of T cell receptor beta chains from one sample in a study of cytomegalovirus exposure and HLA in healthy donors. Assay: immunoSEQ multiplex PCR; the TCRdb copy retains only in-frame clones and omits some. The sample holds some 110,000 clones, more than 70% seen once. The sample consisted of PBMCs. All receptors derive from a man between 18 and 29 years old in good health and CMV-seronegative. The CDR3 runs from the conserved cysteine through the conserved F or W. Each record gives: J gene, D gene, clone size, V gene, CDR3 protein, CDR3 DNA. The D gene is left open where the match is weak. Size is stated for part of the rows, as once, few or many counts, or as a class when the clone is expanded.

J gene: TRBJ2-1; D gene: -; clone size: -; V gene: TRBV7-9; CDR3 protein: CASSLGRDEQFF; CDR3 DNA: TGTGCCAGCAGCTTAGGGAGGGATGAGCAGTTCTTC
J gene: TRBJ2-3; D gene: -; clone size: -; V gene: TRBV28; CDR3 protein: CATKPMGLIRFTDTQYF; CDR3 DNA: TGTGCCACCAAGCCAATGGGACTTATCCGATTCACAGATACGCAGTATTTT
J gene: TRBJ1-2; D gene: -; clone size: -; V gene: TRBV7-9; CDR3 protein: CASSYIGSIGYTF; CDR3 DNA: TGTGCCAGCAGTTATATCGGGTCGATTGGCTACACCTTC
J gene: TRBJ1-1; D gene: -; clone size: -; V gene: TRBV5-4; CDR3 protein: CASMLSANTEAFF; CDR3 DNA: TGTGCCAGCATGTTGAGTGCGAACACTGAAGCTTTCTTT
J gene: TRBJ1-2; D gene: -; clone size: -; V gene: TRBV7-2; CDR3 protein: CASSPEQGAYGYTF; CDR3 DNA: TGTGCCAGCAGCCCAGAACAGGGTGCCTATGGCTACACCTTC
J gene: TRBJ1-5; D gene: -; clone size: -; V gene: TRBV27; CDR3 protein: CASRTDSYSNQPQHF; CDR3 DNA: TGTGCCAGCAGAACCGACAGTTATAGCAATCAGCCCCAGCATTTT
J gene: TRBJ1-1; D gene: -; clone size: once; V gene: TRBV29-1; CDR3 protein: CSVAAKDFGTEAFF; CDR3 DNA: TGCAGCGTCGCTGCTAAAGACTTCGGCACTGAAGCTTTCTTT
J gene: TRBJ1-6; D gene: -; clone size: -; V gene: TRBV9; CDR3 protein: CASSVAPGNSPLHF; CDR3 DNA: TGTGCCAGCAGCGTAGCCCCAGGGAATTCACCCCTCCACTTT
J gene: TRBJ1-1; D gene: -; clone size: once; V gene: TRBV5-1; CDR3 protein: CASNFGFRGNTEAFF; CDR3 DNA: TGCGCCAGCAACTTTGGGTTCAGGGGGAACACTGAAGCTTTCTTT
J gene: TRBJ1-1; D gene: -; clone size: -; V gene: TRBV6-1; CDR3 protein: CASSERVRGGTEAFF; CDR3 DNA: TGTGCCAGCAGTGAGAGGGTAAGAGGAGGCACTGAAGCTTTCTTT
J gene: TRBJ1-2; D gene: TRBD1; clone size: -; V gene: TRBV7-8; CDR3 protein: CASSPQGRIWNYGYTF; CDR3 DNA: TGTGCCAGCAGCCCACAGGGGAGGATTTGGAACTATGGCTACACCTTC
J gene: TRBJ1-5; D gene: TRBD1; clone size: -; V gene: TRBV6-5; CDR3 protein: CASSRDRVYQPQHF; CDR3 DNA: TGTGCCAGCAGTCGGGACAGGGTCTACCAGCCCCAGCATTTT
J gene: TRBJ2-5; D gene: -; clone size: -; V gene: TRBV7-2; CDR3 protein: CASSLGGQAETQYF; CDR3 DNA: TGTGCCAGCAGCCTCGGCGGGCAGGCGGAGACCCAGTACTTC
J gene: TRBJ2-1; D gene: -; clone size: once; V gene: TRBV5-4; CDR3 protein: CASSFQTGYNEQFF; CDR3 DNA: TGTGCCAGCAGCTTCCAGACTGGCTACAATGAGCAGTTCTTC
J gene: TRBJ2-5; D gene: TRBD1; clone size: -; V gene: TRBV5-6; CDR3 protein: CASSFRRDRYQETQYF; CDR3 DNA: TGTGCCAGCAGCTTTCGCCGGGACAGGTACCAAGAGACCCAGTACTTC
J gene: TRBJ2-3; D gene: -; clone size: -; V gene: TRBV5-1; CDR3 protein: CASRRMGPGMDTQYF; CDR3 DNA: TGCGCCAGCCGACGCATGGGGCCTGGGATGGATACGCAGTATTTT
J gene: TRBJ2-3; D gene: TRBD1; clone size: -; V gene: TRBV28; CDR3 protein: CASSWLTGQYTDTQYF; CDR3 DNA: TGTGCCAGCAGCTGGCTAACGGGACAGTACACAGATACGCAGTATTTT
J gene: TRBJ2-1; D gene: TRBD2; clone size: -; V gene: TRBV29-1; CDR3 protein: CSGKAGGLSNNEQFF; CDR3 DNA: TGCAGCGGGAAAGCGGGGGGCCTATCTAACAATGAGCAGTTCTTC
J gene: TRBJ2-1; D gene: -; clone size: -; V gene: TRBV7-6; CDR3 protein: CASRKTAGSKVNNEQFF; CDR3 DNA: TGTGCCAGCAGAAAGACCGCGGGTAGCAAGGTAAACAATGAGCAGTTCTTC
J gene: TRBJ1-2; D gene: -; clone size: -; V gene: TRBV28; CDR3 protein: CAIPQKTEEDYGYTF; CDR3 DNA: TGTGCCATCCCCCAAAAGACCGAAGAGGACTATGGCTACACCTTC
J gene: TRBJ2-7; D gene: -; clone size: -; V gene: TRBV18; CDR3 protein: CASSLKDSSYEQYF; CDR3 DNA: TGTGCCAGCTCACTAAAAGACAGCTCCTACGAGCAGTACTTC
J gene: TRBJ1-3; D gene: -; clone size: -; V gene: TRBV7-2; CDR3 protein: CASSLAGDSGNTIYF; CDR3 DNA: TGTGCCAGCAGCTTGGCAGGCGACTCTGGAAACACCATATATTTT
J gene: TRBJ1-1; D gene: -; clone size: -; V gene: TRBV7-6; CDR3 protein: CASSFFADTNTEAFF; CDR3 DNA: TGTGCCAGCAGCTTTTTTGCAGACACGAACACTGAAGCTTTCTTT
J gene: TRBJ1-4; D gene: -; clone size: -; V gene: TRBV18; CDR3 protein: CASSLDSLNEKLFF; CDR3 DNA: TGTGCCAGCTCATTGGACAGCCTTAATGAAAAACTGTTTTTT
J gene: TRBJ1-2; D gene: TRBD1; clone size: -; V gene: TRBV19; CDR3 protein: CASSRTGYGYTF; CDR3 DNA: TGTGCCAGTAGTAGGACAGGGTATGGCTACACCTTC
J gene: TRBJ2-7; D gene: -; clone size: -; V gene: TRBV5-5; CDR3 protein: CASRLEDSEDEQYF; CDR3 DNA: TGTGCCAGCAGACTGGAAGACAGTGAGGACGAGCAGTACTTC
J gene: TRBJ2-1; D gene: -; clone size: -; V gene: TRBV25-1; CDR3 protein: CASSEYFSYNEQFF; CDR3 DNA: TGTGCCAGCAGTGAATATTTTAGCTACAATGAGCAGTTCTTC
J gene: TRBJ1-2; D gene: -; clone size: -; V gene: TRBV5-1; CDR3 protein: CASSFGREEGYTF; CDR3 DNA: TGCGCCAGCAGCTTCGGCAGGGAAGAGGGCTACACCTTC
J gene: TRBJ1-4; D gene: TRBD1; clone size: -; V gene: TRBV5-1; CDR3 protein: CASSETGSTNEKLFF; CDR3 DNA: TGCGCCAGCAGTGAGACAGGGTCAACTAATGAAAAACTGTTTTTT
J gene: TRBJ2-5; D gene: TRBD1; clone size: -; V gene: TRBV27; CDR3 protein: CASGGTGAQETQYF; CDR3 DNA: TGTGCCAGCGGGGGGACAGGGGCCCAAGAGACCCAGTACTTC
J gene: TRBJ2-3; D gene: -; clone size: once; V gene: TRBV27; CDR3 protein: CASSLTLQGVGTSTDTQYF; CDR3 DNA: TGTGCCAGCAGTTTAACCCTACAAGGGGTAGGAACTAGCACAGATACGCAGTATTTT
J gene: TRBJ2-1; D gene: -; clone size: -; V gene: TRBV5-6; CDR3 protein: CASSWLNEQFF; CDR3 DNA: TGTGCCAGCAGCTGGCTCAATGAGCAGTTCTTC
J gene: TRBJ2-7; D gene: TRBD2; clone size: -; V gene: TRBV6-1; CDR3 protein: CASSVRSGATYEQYF; CDR3 DNA: TGTGCCAGCAGTGTGAGGAGCGGGGCGACCTACGAGCAGTACTTC
J gene: TRBJ1-3; D gene: -; clone size: once; V gene: TRBV19; CDR3 protein: CASSIPGGYSGNTIYF; CDR3 DNA: TGTGCCAGTAGTATACCGGGGGGATACTCTGGAAACACCATATATTTT
J gene: TRBJ1-3; D gene: TRBD1; clone size: once; V gene: TRBV7-2; CDR3 protein: CASSLDRGSGNTIYF; CDR3 DNA: TGTGCCAGCAGCTTAGACAGGGGATCTGGAAACACCATATATTTT
J gene: TRBJ2-7; D gene: TRBD2; clone size: -; V gene: TRBV5-4; CDR3 protein: CASSLGPGGTYEQYF; CDR3 DNA: TGTGCCAGCAGCTTGGGTCCGGGAGGGACCTACGAGCAGTACTTC
J gene: TRBJ2-7; D gene: TRBD1; clone size: -; V gene: TRBV18; CDR3 protein: CASSSSGTGKYEQYF; CDR3 DNA: TGTGCCAGCTCATCCTCCGGGACAGGGAAGTACGAGCAGTACTTC
J gene: TRBJ1-6; D gene: -; clone size: -; V gene: TRBV27; CDR3 protein: CASTTAGMSRPLHF; CDR3 DNA: TGTGCCAGCACCACGGCAGGGATGTCTAGGCCCCTCCACTTT
J gene: TRBJ2-7; D gene: TRBD1; clone size: -; V gene: TRBV25-1; CDR3 protein: CASSVEQGANEQYF; CDR3 DNA: TGTGCCAGCAGCGTTGAACAGGGGGCGAACGAGCAGTACTTC
J gene: TRBJ2-3; D gene: TRBD2; clone size: -; V gene: TRBV7-2; CDR3 protein: CASSLGTSLDTQYF; CDR3 DNA: TGTGCCAGCAGCTTAGGGACTAGCCTAGATACGCAGTATTTT
J gene: TRBJ2-1; D gene: TRBD1; clone size: -; V gene: TRBV6-5; CDR3 protein: CASSYGQGVFYNEQFF; CDR3 DNA: TGTGCCAGCAGCTACGGACAGGGCGTCTTCTACAATGAGCAGTTCTTC
J gene: TRBJ2-7; D gene: -; clone size: -; V gene: TRBV14; CDR3 protein: CASSQAGGQYYEQYF; CDR3 DNA: TGTGCCAGCAGCCAAGCTGGAGGCCAATACTACGAGCAGTACTTC
J gene: TRBJ2-1; D gene: TRBD2; clone size: -; V gene: TRBV19; CDR3 protein: CASSLAGYSYNEQFF; CDR3 DNA: TGTGCCAGTAGTTTAGCGGGGTACTCCTACAATGAGCAGTTCTTC
J gene: TRBJ1-2; D gene: TRBD1; clone size: few; V gene: TRBV4-1; CDR3 protein: CASSQGLWDTGGPYGYTF; CDR3 DNA: TGCGCCAGCAGCCAAGGGCTATGGGACACAGGGGGACCCTATGGCTACACCTTC
J gene: TRBJ1-1; D gene: -; clone size: -; V gene: TRBV5-1; CDR3 protein: CASSLAVPTVGETEAFF; CDR3 DNA: TGCGCCAGCAGCTTGGCCGTGCCAACGGTCGGTGAGACTGAAGCTTTCTTT
J gene: TRBJ2-2; D gene: -; clone size: -; V gene: TRBV7-9; CDR3 protein: CASSSGLGELFF; CDR3 DNA: TGTGCCAGCAGCTCAGGGCTGGGGGAGCTGTTTTTT
J gene: TRBJ1-1; D gene: TRBD1; clone size: few; V gene: TRBV19; CDR3 protein: CASTTGQGATEAFF; CDR3 DNA: TGTGCCAGTACCACGGGACAGGGGGCAACTGAAGCTTTCTTT
J gene: TRBJ2-2; D gene: TRBD2; clone size: -; V gene: TRBV18; CDR3 protein: CASSPIVTSGRAGTGELFF; CDR3 DNA: TGTGCCAGCTCACCAATCGTCACTAGCGGGAGGGCCGGCACCGGGGAGCTGTTTTTT
J gene: TRBJ2-7; D gene: -; clone size: -; V gene: TRBV19; CDR3 protein: CASSTLQGNHEQYF; CDR3 DNA: TGTGCCAGTAGCACGCTTCAGGGTAACCACGAGCAGTACTTC
J gene: TRBJ2-2; D gene: TRBD1; clone size: few; V gene: TRBV4-3; CDR3 protein: CASSQEGQNLHTGELFF; CDR3 DNA: TGCGCCAGCAGCCAAGAGGGACAGAACCTTCACACCGGGGAGCTGTTTTTT
J gene: TRBJ2-1; D gene: TRBD2; clone size: -; V gene: TRBV11-2; CDR3 protein: CASSQSGRQYNEQFF; CDR3 DNA: TGTGCCAGCAGCCAGAGCGGGAGGCAATACAATGAGCAGTTCTTC
J gene: TRBJ2-7; D gene: TRBD1; clone size: -; V gene: TRBV7-2; CDR3 protein: CASSSAGTGGFEQYF; CDR3 DNA: TGTGCCAGCAGCTCTGCGGGGACAGGGGGCTTCGAGCAGTACTTC
J gene: TRBJ2-5; D gene: TRBD1; clone size: -; V gene: TRBV7-9; CDR3 protein: CASSWTGPVGTQYF; CDR3 DNA: TGTGCCAGCAGCTGGACAGGTCCCGTGGGGACCCAGTACTTC
J gene: TRBJ2-7; D gene: -; clone size: -; V gene: TRBV9; CDR3 protein: CASSGGNWVGSLESYEQYF; CDR3 DNA: TGTGCCAGCAGCGGGGGCAATTGGGTGGGGTCCCTCGAAAGCTACGAGCAGTACTTC
J gene: TRBJ1-1; D gene: TRBD1; clone size: -; V gene: TRBV2; CDR3 protein: CASHETGVMNTEAFF; CDR3 DNA: TGTGCCAGCCATGAGACAGGGGTTATGAACACTGAAGCTTTCTTT